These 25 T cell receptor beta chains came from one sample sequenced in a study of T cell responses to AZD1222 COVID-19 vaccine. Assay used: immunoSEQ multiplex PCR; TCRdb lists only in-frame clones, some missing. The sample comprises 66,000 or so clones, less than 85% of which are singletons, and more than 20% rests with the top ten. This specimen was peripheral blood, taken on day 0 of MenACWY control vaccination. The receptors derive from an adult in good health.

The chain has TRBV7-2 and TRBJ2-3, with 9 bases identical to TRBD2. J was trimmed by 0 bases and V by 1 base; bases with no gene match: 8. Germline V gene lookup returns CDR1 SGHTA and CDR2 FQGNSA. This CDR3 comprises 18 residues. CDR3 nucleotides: TGTGCCAGCAGCTTAGGTCTAGCGGGGCTCTCTAGCACAGATACGCAGTATTTT. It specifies CASSLGLAGLSSTDTQYF.

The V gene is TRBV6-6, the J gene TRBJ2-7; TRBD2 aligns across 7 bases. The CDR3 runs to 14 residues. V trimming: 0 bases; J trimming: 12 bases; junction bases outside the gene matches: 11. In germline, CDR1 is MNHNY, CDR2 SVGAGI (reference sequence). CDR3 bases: TGTGCCAGCAGTTACTCGGCCGGGACTATAAATCGGTACTTC. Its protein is CASSYSAGTINRYF.

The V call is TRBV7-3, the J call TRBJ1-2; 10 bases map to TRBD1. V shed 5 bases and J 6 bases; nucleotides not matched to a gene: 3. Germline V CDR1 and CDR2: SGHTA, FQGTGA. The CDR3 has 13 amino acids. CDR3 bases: TGTGCCAGCAGCCAGGGACAGGGGAATGGCTACACCTTC. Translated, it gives CASSQGQGNGYTF.

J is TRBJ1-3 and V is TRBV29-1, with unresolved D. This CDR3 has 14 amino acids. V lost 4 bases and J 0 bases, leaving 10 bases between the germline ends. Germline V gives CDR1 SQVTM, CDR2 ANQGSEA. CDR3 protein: CSVGTASSGNTIYF. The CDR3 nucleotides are TGCAGCGTTGGTACAGCGAGCTCTGGAAACACCATATATTTT.

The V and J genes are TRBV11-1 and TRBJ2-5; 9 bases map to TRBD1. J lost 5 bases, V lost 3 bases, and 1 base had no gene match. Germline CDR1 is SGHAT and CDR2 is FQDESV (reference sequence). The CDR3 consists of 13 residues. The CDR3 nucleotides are TGTGCCAGCAGCTTGGACAGGGGCGAGACCCAGTACTTC. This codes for CASSLDRGETQYF.

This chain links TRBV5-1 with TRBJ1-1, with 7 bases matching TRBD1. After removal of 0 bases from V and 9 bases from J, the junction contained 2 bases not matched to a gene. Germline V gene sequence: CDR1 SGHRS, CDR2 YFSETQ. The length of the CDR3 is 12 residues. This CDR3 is CASSLEGQKAFF. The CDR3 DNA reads TGCGCCAGCAGCTTGGAGGGACAGAAAGCTTTCTTT. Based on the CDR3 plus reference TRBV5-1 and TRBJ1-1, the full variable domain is KAGVTQTPRYLIKTRGQQVTLSCSPISGHRSVSWYQQTPGQGLQFLFEYFSETQRNKGNFPGRFSGRQFSNSRSEMNVSTLELGDSALYLCASSLEGQKAFFGQGTRLTVV.

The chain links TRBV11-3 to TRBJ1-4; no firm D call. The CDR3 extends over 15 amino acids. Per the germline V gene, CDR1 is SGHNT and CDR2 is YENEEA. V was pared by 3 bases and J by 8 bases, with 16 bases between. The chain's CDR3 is CASSLTSLVSEKLFF. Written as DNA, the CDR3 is TGTGCCAGCAGCTTGACCTCACTGGTAAGCGAAAAACTGTTTTTT.

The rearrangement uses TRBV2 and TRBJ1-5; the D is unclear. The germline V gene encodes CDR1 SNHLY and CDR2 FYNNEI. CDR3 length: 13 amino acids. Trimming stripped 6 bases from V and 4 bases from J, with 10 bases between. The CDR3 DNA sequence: TGTGCCAGCAGAGAGGGAAGGAATCAGCCCCAGCATTTT. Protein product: CASREGRNQPQHF.

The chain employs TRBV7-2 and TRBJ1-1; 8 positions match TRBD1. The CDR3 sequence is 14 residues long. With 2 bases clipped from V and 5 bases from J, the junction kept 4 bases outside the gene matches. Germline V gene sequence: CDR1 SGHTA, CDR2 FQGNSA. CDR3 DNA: TGTGCCAGCAGCTTAAACAGGGGGGATACTGAAGCTTTCTTT. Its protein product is CASSLNRGDTEAFF. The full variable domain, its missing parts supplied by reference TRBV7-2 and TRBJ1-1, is GAGVSQSPSNKVTEKGKDVELRCDPISGHTALYWYRQSLGQGLEFLIYFQGNSAPDKSGLPSDRFSAERTGGSVSTLTIQRTQQEDSAVYLCASSLNRGDTEAFFGQGTRLTVV.

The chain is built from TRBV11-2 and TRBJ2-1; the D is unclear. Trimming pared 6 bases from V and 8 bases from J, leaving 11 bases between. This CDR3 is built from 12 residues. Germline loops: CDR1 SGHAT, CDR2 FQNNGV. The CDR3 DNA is TGTGCCAGCAGTTACGTCGGTTATGAGCAGTTCTTC. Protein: CASSYVGYEQFF.

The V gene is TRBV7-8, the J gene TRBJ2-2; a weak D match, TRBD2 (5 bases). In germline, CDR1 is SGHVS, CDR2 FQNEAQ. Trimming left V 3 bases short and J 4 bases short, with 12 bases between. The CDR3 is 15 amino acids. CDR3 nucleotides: TGTGCCAGCAGCTTTTTGGACGGACTCACCGGGGAGCTGTTTTTT. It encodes CASSFLDGLTGELFF.

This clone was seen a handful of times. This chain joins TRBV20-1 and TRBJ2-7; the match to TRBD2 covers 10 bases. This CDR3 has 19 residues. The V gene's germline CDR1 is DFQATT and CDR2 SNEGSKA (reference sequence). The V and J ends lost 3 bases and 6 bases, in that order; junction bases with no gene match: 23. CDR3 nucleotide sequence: TGCAGTGCTAGTAGTAGCGGGAGGAGGTGGGCTATGGAGGATTCCGAGCAGTACTTC. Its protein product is CSASSSGRRWAMEDSEQYF.

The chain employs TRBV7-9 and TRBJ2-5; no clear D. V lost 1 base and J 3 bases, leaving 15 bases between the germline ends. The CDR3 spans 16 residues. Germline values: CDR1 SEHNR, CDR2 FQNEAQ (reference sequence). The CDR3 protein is CASSLVGTYVEETQYF. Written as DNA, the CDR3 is TGTGCCAGCAGCTTAGTGGGCACCTACGTTGAAGAGACCCAGTACTTC.

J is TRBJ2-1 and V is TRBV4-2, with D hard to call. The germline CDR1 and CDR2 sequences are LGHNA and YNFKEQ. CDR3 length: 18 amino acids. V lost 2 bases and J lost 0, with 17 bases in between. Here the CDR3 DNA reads TGTGCCAGCAGCCAATTTGCTCAGACGAGCCTCTCCTACAATGAGCAGTTCTTC. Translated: CASSQFAQTSLSYNEQFF.

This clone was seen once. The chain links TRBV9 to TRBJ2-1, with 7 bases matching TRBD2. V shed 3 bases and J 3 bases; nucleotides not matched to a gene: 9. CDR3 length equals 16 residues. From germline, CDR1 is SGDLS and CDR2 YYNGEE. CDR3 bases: TGTGCCAGCAGCGCTCTTCCAGCGGGAATCTACAATGAGCAGTTCTTC. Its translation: CASSALPAGIYNEQFF.

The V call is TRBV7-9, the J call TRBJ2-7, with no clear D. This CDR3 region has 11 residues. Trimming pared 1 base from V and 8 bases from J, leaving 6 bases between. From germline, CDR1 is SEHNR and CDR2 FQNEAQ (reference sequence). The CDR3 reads CASSLGPQQYF. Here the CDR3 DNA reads TGTGCCAGCAGCTTAGGACCCCAGCAGTACTTC.

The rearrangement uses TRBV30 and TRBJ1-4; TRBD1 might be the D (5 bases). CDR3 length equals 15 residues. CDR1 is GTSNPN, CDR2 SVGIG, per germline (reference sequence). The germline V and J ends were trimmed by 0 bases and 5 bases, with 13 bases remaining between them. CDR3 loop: CAWSVGSGKNEKLFF. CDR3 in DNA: TGTGCCTGGAGTGTAGGGTCAGGGAAAAATGAAAAACTGTTTTTT.

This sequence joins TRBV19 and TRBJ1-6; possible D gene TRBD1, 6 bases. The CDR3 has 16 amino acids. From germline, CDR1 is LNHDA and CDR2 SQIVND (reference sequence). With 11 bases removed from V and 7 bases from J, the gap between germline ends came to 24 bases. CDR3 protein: CAASPTPQRGNSPLHF. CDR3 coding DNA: TGTGCCGCATCGCCTACCCCCCAAAGGGGGAATTCACCCCTCCACTTT.

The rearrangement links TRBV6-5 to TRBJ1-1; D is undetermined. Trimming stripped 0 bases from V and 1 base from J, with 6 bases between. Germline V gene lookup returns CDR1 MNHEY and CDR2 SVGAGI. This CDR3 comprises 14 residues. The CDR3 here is CASSYSTGNTEAFF. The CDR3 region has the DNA TGTGCCAGCAGTTACTCGACGGGGAACACTGAAGCTTTCTTT.

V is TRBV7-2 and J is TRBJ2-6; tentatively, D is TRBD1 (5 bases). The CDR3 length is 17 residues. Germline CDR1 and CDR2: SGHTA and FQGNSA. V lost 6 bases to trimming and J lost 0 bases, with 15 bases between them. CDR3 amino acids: CASSDGAPLSGANVLTF. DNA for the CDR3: TGTGCCAGCAGTGATGGGGCGCCCCTCTCTGGGGCCAACGTCCTGACTTTC. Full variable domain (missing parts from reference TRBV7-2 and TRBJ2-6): GAGVSQSPSNKVTEKGKDVELRCDPISGHTALYWYRQSLGQGLEFLIYFQGNSAPDKSGLPSDRFSAERTGGSVSTLTIQRTQQEDSAVYLCASSDGAPLSGANVLTFGAGSRLTVL.

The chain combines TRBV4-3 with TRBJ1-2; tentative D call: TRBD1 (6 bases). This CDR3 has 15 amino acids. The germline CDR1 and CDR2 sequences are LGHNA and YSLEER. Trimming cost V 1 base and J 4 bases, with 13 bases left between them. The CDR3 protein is CASSQGRGASYGYTF. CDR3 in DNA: TGCGCCAGCAGCCAAGGGAGGGGGGCGTCCTATGGCTACACCTTC.

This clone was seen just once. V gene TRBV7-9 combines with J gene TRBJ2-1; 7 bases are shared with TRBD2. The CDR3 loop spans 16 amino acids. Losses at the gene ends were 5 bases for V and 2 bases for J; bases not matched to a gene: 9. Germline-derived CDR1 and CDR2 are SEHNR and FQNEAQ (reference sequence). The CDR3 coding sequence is TGTGCCAGCAGCCATCGCGGGGGAGGCACCTACAATGAGCAGTTCTTC. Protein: CASSHRGGGTYNEQFF.

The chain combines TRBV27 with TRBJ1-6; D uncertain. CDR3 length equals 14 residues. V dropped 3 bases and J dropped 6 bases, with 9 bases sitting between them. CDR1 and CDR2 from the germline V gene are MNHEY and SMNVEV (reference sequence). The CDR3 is CASSFRGANSPLHF. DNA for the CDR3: TGTGCCAGCAGTTTCCGGGGAGCTAATTCACCCCTCCACTTT.

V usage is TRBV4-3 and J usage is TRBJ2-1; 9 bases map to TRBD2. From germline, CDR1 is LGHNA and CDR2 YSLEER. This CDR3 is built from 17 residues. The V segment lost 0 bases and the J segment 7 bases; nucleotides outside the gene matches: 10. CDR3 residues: CASSQDVRAGGWNEQFF. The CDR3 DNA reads TGCGCCAGCAGCCAAGATGTTAGGGCGGGGGGGTGGAATGAGCAGTTCTTC.

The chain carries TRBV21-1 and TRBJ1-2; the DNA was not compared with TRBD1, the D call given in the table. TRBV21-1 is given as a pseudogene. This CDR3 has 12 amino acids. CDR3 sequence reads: CASSNSKPGYTF. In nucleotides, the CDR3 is TGTGCCAGCAGCAACAGTAAACCAGGCTACACCTTC.